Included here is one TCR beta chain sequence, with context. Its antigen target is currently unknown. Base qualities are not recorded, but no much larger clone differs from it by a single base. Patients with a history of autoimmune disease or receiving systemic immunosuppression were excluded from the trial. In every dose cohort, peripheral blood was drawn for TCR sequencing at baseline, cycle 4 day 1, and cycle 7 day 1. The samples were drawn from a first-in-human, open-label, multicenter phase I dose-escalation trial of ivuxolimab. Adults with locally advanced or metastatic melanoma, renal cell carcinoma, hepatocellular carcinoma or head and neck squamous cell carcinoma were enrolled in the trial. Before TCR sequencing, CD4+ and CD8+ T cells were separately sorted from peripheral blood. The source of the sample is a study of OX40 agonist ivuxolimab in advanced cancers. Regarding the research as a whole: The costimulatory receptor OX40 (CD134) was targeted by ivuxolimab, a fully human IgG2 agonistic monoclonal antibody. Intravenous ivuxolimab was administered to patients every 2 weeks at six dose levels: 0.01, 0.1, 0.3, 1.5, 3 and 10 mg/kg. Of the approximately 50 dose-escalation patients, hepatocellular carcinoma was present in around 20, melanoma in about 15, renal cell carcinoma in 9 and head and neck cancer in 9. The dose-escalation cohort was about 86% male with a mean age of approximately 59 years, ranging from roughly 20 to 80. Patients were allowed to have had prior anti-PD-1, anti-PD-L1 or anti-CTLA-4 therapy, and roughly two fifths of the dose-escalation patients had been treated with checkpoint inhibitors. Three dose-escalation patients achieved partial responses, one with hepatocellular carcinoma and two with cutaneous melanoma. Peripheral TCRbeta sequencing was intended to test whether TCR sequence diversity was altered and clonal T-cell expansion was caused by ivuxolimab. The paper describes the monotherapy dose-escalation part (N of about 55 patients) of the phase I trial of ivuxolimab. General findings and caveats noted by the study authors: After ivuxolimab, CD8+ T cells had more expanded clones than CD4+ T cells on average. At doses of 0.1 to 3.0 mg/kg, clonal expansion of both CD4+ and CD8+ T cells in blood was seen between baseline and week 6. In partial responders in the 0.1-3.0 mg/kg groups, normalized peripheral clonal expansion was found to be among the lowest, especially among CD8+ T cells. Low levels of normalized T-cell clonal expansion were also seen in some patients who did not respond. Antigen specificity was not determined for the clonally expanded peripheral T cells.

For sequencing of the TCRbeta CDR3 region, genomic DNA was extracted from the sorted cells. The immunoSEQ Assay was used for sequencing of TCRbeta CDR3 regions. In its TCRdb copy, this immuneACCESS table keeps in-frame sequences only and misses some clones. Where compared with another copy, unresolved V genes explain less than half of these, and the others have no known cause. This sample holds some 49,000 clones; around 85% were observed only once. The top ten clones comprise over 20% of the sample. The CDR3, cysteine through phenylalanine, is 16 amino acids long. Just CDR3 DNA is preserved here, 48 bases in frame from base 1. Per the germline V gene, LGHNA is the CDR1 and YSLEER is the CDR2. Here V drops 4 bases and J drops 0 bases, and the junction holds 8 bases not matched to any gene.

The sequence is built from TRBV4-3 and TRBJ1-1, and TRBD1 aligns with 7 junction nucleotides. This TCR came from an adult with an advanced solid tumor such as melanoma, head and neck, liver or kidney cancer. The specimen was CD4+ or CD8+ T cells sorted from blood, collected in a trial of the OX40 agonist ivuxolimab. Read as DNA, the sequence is TGCGCCAGCAGCCCCGCGACAGGGAGCTTGAACACTGAAGCTTTCTTT. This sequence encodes CASSPATGSLNTEAFF.